This passage covers 16 T cell receptor beta chains from one sample sequenced in a study of OX40 agonist ivuxolimab in advanced cancers. Sequenced by immunoSEQ multiplex PCR; TCRdb stores in-frame clones only, minus some. This sample has about 32,000 clones, with roughly 89% found just once. The sequences come from CD4+ or CD8+ T cells sorted from blood, collected in a trial of the OX40 agonist ivuxolimab. These receptors were collected from an adult with an advanced solid tumor such as melanoma, head and neck, liver or kidney cancer.

This chain links TRBV6-5 with TRBJ2-7, with 9 bases that match TRBD1. The CDR3 has 13 amino acids. Germline trimming cut 11 bases from V and 0 bases from J; bases unmatched to any gene: 5. Germline lookup yields CDR1 MNHEY and CDR2 SVGAGI. The CDR3 spells CAAGTGSSYEQYF. The DNA of the CDR3 is TGTGCCGCCGGGACAGGGAGCTCCTACGAGCAGTACTTC.

This clone appeared a few times. This chain links TRBV4-2 with TRBJ1-3, with D unresolved. Trimming left V 1 base short and J 0 bases short, with 7 bases between. This CDR3 has 15 amino acids. Germline assignment: CDR1 LGHNA and CDR2 YNFKEQ. The CDR3, as DNA: TGTGCCAGCAGCCAAGGTTCCGACTCTGGAAACACCATATATTTT. Its protein is CASSQGSDSGNTIYF.

V usage is TRBV28 and J usage is TRBJ2-1; 9 bases fit TRBD1. The CDR3 has 15 residues. Germline CDR1 is MDHEN and CDR2 is SYDVKM. Trimming cost V 5 bases and J 5 bases; bases outside gene matches: 7. Here the CDR3 reads CASSARDRADNEQFF. The CDR3 DNA sequence: TGTGCCAGCAGTGCCCGGGACAGGGCCGACAATGAGCAGTTCTTC. The complete variable domain, with remaining parts taken from reference TRBV28 and TRBJ2-1, reads DVKVTQSSRYLVKRTGEKVFLECVQDMDHENMFWYRQDPGLGLRLIYFSYDVKMKEKGDIPEGYSVSREKKERFSLILESASTNQTSMYLCASSARDRADNEQFFGPGTRLTVL.

The gene calls are TRBV10-1 and TRBJ2-6, with D possibly TRBD2 on 6 matching bases. Germline V gene sequence: CDR1 WNHNN, CDR2 SYGVQD (reference sequence). V shed 7 bases and J shed 0 bases, with 25 bases lying between them. The CDR3 contains 20 residues. CDR3 in amino acids: CASTLRGRTDYLSGANVLTF. DNA of the CDR3: TGCGCCAGCACTCTCCGGGGGAGGACGGACTATCTCTCTGGGGCCAACGTCCTGACTTTC.

This clone was observed a few times. This chain joins TRBV9 and TRBJ2-1; D remains unclear. V was pared by 4 bases and J by 5 bases, with 7 bases between. Germline V gene data show CDR1 as SGDLS and CDR2 as YYNGEE. This CDR3 is 12 amino acids long. This chain's CDR3 is CASSLRDNEQFF. The CDR3 DNA is TGTGCCAGCAGCCTCCGGGACAATGAGCAGTTCTTC.

The chain couples TRBV29-1 to TRBJ1-2, with 9 bases aligning to TRBD1. The CDR3 loop spans 13 amino acids. The germline gives CDR1 SQVTM, CDR2 ANQGSEA. V lost 6 bases and J lost 7; bases outside the gene matches: 9. The DNA for the CDR3 is TGCAGCGTCTACAGGGGGCCCCTCGGTGGCTACACCTTC. Amino acid sequence: CSVYRGPLGGYTF.

This chain connects TRBV28 to TRBJ2-7; 11 bases agree with TRBD2. V lost 6 bases to trimming and J lost 7 bases; unmatched junction nucleotides: 11. The CDR3 runs to 15 residues. Per the germline V gene, CDR1 is MDHEN and CDR2 is SYDVKM. The CDR3 sequence: CASSHLAGGSGEQYF. The CDR3 DNA reads as TGTGCCAGCAGCCACTTAGCGGGAGGGTCCGGTGAGCAGTACTTC.

The chain couples TRBV15 to TRBJ2-1; TRBD2 is a possible D gene (5 bases). The length of the CDR3 is 16 residues. CDR1 and CDR2 from the germline V gene are LNHNV and YYDKDF (reference sequence). V lost 3 bases and J 0 bases, leaving 12 bases between the germline ends. The chain's CDR3 is CATSRESSNSYNEQFF. CDR3 nucleotide sequence: TGTGCCACCAGCAGGGAATCTAGCAACTCCTACAATGAGCAGTTCTTC.

The rearrangement links TRBV7-3 to TRBJ1-1, with D possibly matching TRBD1 (5 bases). V was trimmed by 0 bases and J by 2 bases, leaving 13 bases between them. The germline V gene has CDR1 SGHTA and CDR2 FQGTGA. The CDR3 spans 16 residues. CDR3 residues: CASSLTGAGGNTEAFF. The CDR3 nucleotides read TGTGCCAGCAGCTTAACGGGCGCCGGGGGTAACACTGAAGCTTTCTTT.

The chain combines TRBV10-3 with TRBJ2-6; D might be TRBD1 or TRBD2, each matching 5 bases. The CDR3 consists of 18 residues. V was trimmed by 4 bases and J by 2 bases, leaving 18 bases between them. The germline V gene has CDR1 ENHRY and CDR2 SYGVKD. The chain's CDR3 is CAISARGTEFTGANVLTF. The DNA for the CDR3 is TGTGCCATCAGTGCTCGAGGGACGGAATTTACTGGGGCCAACGTCCTGACTTTC.

J is TRBJ2-7 and V is TRBV30; weak D call: TRBD2 (6 bases). The CDR3 runs to 10 residues. The germline V gene encodes CDR1 GTSNPN and CDR2 SVGIG (reference sequence). The germline V and J ends were trimmed by 1 base and 9 bases, with 7 bases remaining between them. The CDR3 protein is CAWSGGVQYF. The CDR3 bases are TGTGCCTGGAGTGGGGGGGTGCAGTACTTC.

This clone occurred a few times. The V call is TRBV28, the J call TRBJ2-2, with 12 bases matching TRBD2. The CDR3 contains 16 residues. From germline, CDR1 is MDHEN and CDR2 SYDVKM. With 2 bases clipped from V and 7 bases from J, the junction kept 5 bases outside the gene matches. The CDR3 DNA is TGTGCCAGCAGTTTAAGACTAGCGGGAGCGGACGGGGAGCTGTTTTTT. It encodes CASSLRLAGADGELFF.

This rearrangement joins TRBV6-5 to TRBJ1-2; TRBD1 is a possible D gene (6 bases). V shed 8 bases and J shed 0 bases, with 16 bases lying between them. Germline-derived CDR1 and CDR2 are MNHEY and SVGAGI. This CDR3 is built from 15 residues. CDR3 sequence: CASRLRDTSNYGYTF. The CDR3 nucleotides are TGTGCCAGCCGACTCCGGGACACATCTAACTATGGCTACACCTTC.

This chain links TRBV4-1 with TRBJ2-1; 7 bases map to TRBD2. After removal of 4 bases from V and 2 bases from J, the junction contained 8 bases not matched to a gene. In germline, CDR1 is MGHRA, CDR2 YSYEKL. The CDR3 is made up of 16 amino acids. The CDR3, as DNA: TGCGCCAGCAGCCGTGGGACTACTGCTCCCTACAATGAGCAGTTCTTC. It codes for CASSRGTTAPYNEQFF.

J is TRBJ2-1 and V is TRBV7-8; D might be TRBD2 (5 bases). The ends were cut back, 5 bases at V and 8 bases at J, with 22 bases in the middle. The CDR3 length is 16 residues. Looked up from germline, CDR1 is SGHVS and CDR2 is FQNEAQ. CDR3 loop: CASSPRPDGVVYEQFF. CDR3 DNA sequence: TGTGCCAGCAGCCCCCGACCGGACGGGGTGGTCTATGAGCAGTTCTTC.

The V and J genes are TRBV10-3 and TRBJ2-2; possible D gene TRBD1, 6 bases. The V gene's germline CDR1 is ENHRY and CDR2 SYGVKD. The CDR3 totals 16 residues. Trimming pared 4 bases from V and 7 bases from J, leaving 19 bases between. The CDR3 loop is CAISGRGPDSGGELFF. As DNA, the CDR3 is TGTGCCATCAGTGGCAGGGGACCCGATTCGGGCGGGGAGCTGTTTTTT.